This T cell receptor (beta chain) stems from a study of shared clonotypes between healthy human individuals (dated by TCRdb to the early 2020s). In terms of the full investigation: The cohort comprised a couple of women and a few men aged 18 to 49 years. To estimate repertoire size and how much clonotype sharing occurs between individuals, the study deeply sequenced the blood TCR repertoires of 5 or 6 healthy adults. Different laboratories and diverse techniques were used to prepare libraries and sequence TCR repertoires, to increase sequencing depth and limit assay-specific biases. Each donor's leukapheresis produced roughly between about 0.9 and 9.5 billion PBMCs.

The investigation overall reported the following: Because the study included a small number of donors, the genetic and exposure-history diversity represented was limited. Sampling was restricted to blood, and TCR repertoires in tissue are likely to differ from TCR repertoires in blood. Based on pairwise subsampling, the degree of clonotype sharing among donors was expected to be affected by sequencing depth.

To note about this clone: There is no known antigen for this receptor. Base qualities are not provided; no much larger clone lies one nucleotide away.

TCR CDR3 regions were amplified from genomic DNA by multiplex PCR using the deep immunoSEQ assay. Genomic DNA extracted from each cell subset was distributed evenly over all wells of several immunoSEQ 96-well plates, and each plate served as one replicate. For unsorted PBMC, about 300 ng genomic DNA, equal to 25,000 to 35,000 T cell genomes, was loaded into each replicate PCR. Ten immunoSEQ deep assay plates were used to sequence unsorted PBMC genomic DNA. Purified libraries were measured with a Qubit 3.0 fluorometer, size-checked on a Bioanalyzer 2100, and measured again with the KAPA Library Quantification kit. Every immunoSEQ 96-well plate was sequenced on a separate single-read 150-cycle Illumina NextSeq 550 flow cell. In the paper's pipeline: Because only junctional sequences without quality scores were contained in the immunoSEQ output, filtering matching that applied to full-length reads could not be performed. To assign V/J genes and CDR3, sequences were annotated against IMGT germline references using PyIR, a Python wrapper for IgBLAST v1.9. Reads were filtered out if the reads had weak V/J assignments (E-value above 1e-6), no CDR3, stop codons, out-of-frame junctions, or ambiguous translated residues. V3J clonotypes were defined by identical inferred V gene, J gene, and CDR3 amino acid sequence. To compute the percentage overlap between repertoires, the number of shared unique clonotypes was divided by the size of the smaller repertoire. Richness of each repertoire was evaluated using RTK rarefaction, the Chao1 estimator, and Recon v2.1 estimates of unobserved clonotypes. TCRdb's version of the immuneACCESS table is confined to in-frame rearrangements and falls short of the full clone set. An unresolved V gene accounts for under half of the shortfall where checked; the remainder is of unknown origin. V, J and clone size derive from that table, while D and trimming were established from the DNA sequence. The sample data list 550,000 to 600,000 clones, and roughly 72% of these were observed just once. The top ten hold 12% of the sample.

The donors were healthy, HIV-negative adults who had no recently reported acute infections or vaccinations. Every donor was a Caucasian adult living in Nashville, Tennessee, USA. For unsorted samples, about 90 million PBMCs were counted and genomic DNA was extracted with the QIAamp DNA Blood Mini kit. After blood collection by leukapheresis, PBMCs were isolated using Ficoll-Histopaque density gradient centrifugation and then cryopreserved in the vapor phase of liquid nitrogen. Deletion took 7 bases off V and 9 bases off J, with a span of 10 bases between the germline ends. The germline V gene (reference sequence) specifies MNHEY as CDR1 and SMNVEV as CDR2. The CDR3 spans 11 residues, from the cysteine through the phenylalanine. Solely the CDR3 DNA is kept, with 33 bases framed from the first base.

The sequence derives from a woman aged 40 to 50 in good health. Some clones in this sample may be carry-over from other donors' samples. The sequenced sample was PBMCs. In this chain, TRBV27 is recombined with TRBJ2-1; the D segment could be TRBD2, given 6 matching bases. The CDR3 region reads CASTGAVEQFF. The DNA sequence is as follows: TGTGCCAGCACGGGAGCTGTTGAGCAGTTCTTC.